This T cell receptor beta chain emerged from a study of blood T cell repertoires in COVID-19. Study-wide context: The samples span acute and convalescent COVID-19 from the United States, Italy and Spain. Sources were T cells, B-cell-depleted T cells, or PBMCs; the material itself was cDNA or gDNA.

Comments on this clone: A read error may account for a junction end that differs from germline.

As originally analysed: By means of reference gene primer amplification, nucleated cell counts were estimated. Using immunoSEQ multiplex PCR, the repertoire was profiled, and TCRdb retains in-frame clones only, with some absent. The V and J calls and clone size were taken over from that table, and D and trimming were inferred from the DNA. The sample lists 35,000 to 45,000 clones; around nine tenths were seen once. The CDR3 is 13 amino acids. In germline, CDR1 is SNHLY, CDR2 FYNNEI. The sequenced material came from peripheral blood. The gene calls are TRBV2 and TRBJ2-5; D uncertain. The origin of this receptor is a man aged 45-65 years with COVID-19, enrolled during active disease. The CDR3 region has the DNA TGTGCCAGCAGTGATCAGTTATCGGAGACCCGGTACTTC. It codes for CASSDQLSETRYF.